This T cell receptor (beta chain) was identified in a study of CD8 T cells in ankylosing spondylitis. This clonotype was seen repeatedly, ten times or more. TCRdb re-analysed the 5' RACE reads in MiXCR, keeping a single row per CDR3 protein. The sample has 200,000 or so distinct CDR3 sequences; roughly 18% are singletons. This receptor was identified in a male donor aged 5 to 29 with ankylosing spondylitis or in good health (not recorded which). The sample was blood, either unsorted or a sorted T cell fraction (not recorded which).

The CDR3 DNA is TGCAGTGCTAGTCGTCTAGCGGAGCCTACAGATACGCAGTATTTT. Protein: CSASRLAEPTDTQYF. The chain has TRBV20-1 and TRBJ2-3, with 7 bases aligning to TRBD2. The germline V gene has CDR1 DFQATT and CDR2 SNEGSKA (reference sequence). With V trimmed by 3 bases and J by 3 bases, 9 bases remained unmatched. CDR3 length equals 15 residues.